This TCR beta chain was identified during a study of blood T cell repertoires in COVID-19. Study context: PBMCs, B-cell-depleted T cells, or T cells provided the cDNA or gDNA that made up the material.

Seattle participants joined during active infection and were tracked over time. Original processing methods: Amplification with reference gene primers provided the estimates of nucleated cell counts. Profiled with immunoSEQ multiplex PCR; TCRdb holds only in-frame clones, not every one. V and J calls and clone size are those listed in that table; D and trimming were worked out from the DNA. The table lists some 500,000 clones, about 89% of them singletons. Germline CDR1 is LNHDA and CDR2 is SQIVND (reference sequence). This CDR3 is 15 amino acids long. Trimming stripped 3 bases from V and 12 bases from J, with 20 bases between.

Sequencing was carried out using peripheral blood. The TCR originated in a woman aged 45-60 years with COVID-19, enrolled during active disease. V is TRBV19 and J is TRBJ1-4, with D possibly matching TRBD1 (5 bases). This CDR3 is CASSITRASGGELFF. In nucleotides, the CDR3 is TGTGCCAGTAGTATCACAAGGGCCTCTGGAGGGGAACTGTTTTTT.